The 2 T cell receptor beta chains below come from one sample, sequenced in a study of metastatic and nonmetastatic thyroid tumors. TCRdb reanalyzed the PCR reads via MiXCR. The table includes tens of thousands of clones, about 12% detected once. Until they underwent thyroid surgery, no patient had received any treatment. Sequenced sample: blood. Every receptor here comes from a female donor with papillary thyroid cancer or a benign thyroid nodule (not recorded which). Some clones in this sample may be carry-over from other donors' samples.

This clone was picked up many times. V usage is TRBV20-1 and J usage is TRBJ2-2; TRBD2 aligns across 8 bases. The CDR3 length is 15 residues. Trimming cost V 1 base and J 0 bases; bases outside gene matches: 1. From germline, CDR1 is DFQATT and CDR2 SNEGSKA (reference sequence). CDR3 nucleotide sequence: TGCAGTGCTAGAGTAGCGGGGTCGAACACCGGGGAGCTGTTTTTT. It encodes CSARVAGSNTGELFF.

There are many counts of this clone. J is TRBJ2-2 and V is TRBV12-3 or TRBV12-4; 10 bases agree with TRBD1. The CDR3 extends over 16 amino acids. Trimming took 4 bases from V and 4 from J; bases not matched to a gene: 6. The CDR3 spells CASSWGGTGVTGELFF. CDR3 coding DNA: TGTGCCAGCAGTTGGGGAGGGACAGGGGTCACCGGGGAGCTGTTTTTT.